Sequencing of this T cell receptor beta chain was carried out in a study of shared clonotypes between healthy human individuals. Only in-frame clones appear in the TCRdb table, and some are missing; sequencing was by immunoSEQ multiplex PCR. Among 800,000 to 950,000 clones, about 96% were seen once, and the ten largest hold approximately 0.2%. CD45RO negativity and positive selection for CCR7 defined naive CD8 cells, a population that excluded terminally differentiated effector memory CD45RA+ cells. Germline CDR1 reads SGHDT; CDR2 reads YYEEEE. This CDR3 comprises 13 residues. Between the trimmed V and J ends, which lost 0 bases and 7 bases, there was a span of 11 bases.

This receptor was taken from a man aged 25-45 years in good health. The chain employs TRBV5-6 and TRBJ2-7; D ambiguous. The sample comprised naive CD8+ T cells sorted from blood. CDR3 loop: CASSLVEAGEQYF. The CDR3 nucleotides are TGTGCCAGCAGCTTGGTTGAAGCTGGTGAGCAGTACTTC.